The 23 T cell receptor beta chains listed next were all sequenced from one sample in a study of early stage breast cancer tumors (dated by TCRdb to 2016 to 2017). Preparation of the library involved the immunoSEQ multiplex PCR assay. What TCRdb holds here is the immuneACCESS table cut down to in-frame rearrangements. Part of the clones is not present; checked against another copy, under half of the missing clones reflect an unresolved V gene, and the others are unexplained. Recorded for this sample are tens of thousands of clones; over 60% of them occurred a single time. The leading ten clones occupy roughly 7.2% of the sample. Sequencing input: blood. Receptors originate from a person aged 45-65 years with breast cancer.

The V and J genes are TRBV9 and TRBJ2-3; D might be TRBD1 (5 bases). The CDR3 runs to 17 residues. The V gene lost 4 bases and the J gene lost 0 bases, with 18 bases spanning the gap. CDR1 is SGDLS and CDR2 is YYNGEE in the germline V gene. The CDR3 here is CASSPGHQRPSTDTQYF. The CDR3 DNA follows: TGTGCCAGCAGCCCAGGACACCAAAGACCTAGCACAGATACGCAGTATTTT.

The chain uses TRBV6-1 and TRBJ1-5, with D possibly being TRBD1 (5 bases). CDR1 and CDR2 (germline): MNHNS, SASEGT. The CDR3 sequence is 15 residues long. Trimming cost V 0 bases and J 6 bases, with 12 bases left between them. The CDR3 reads CASSEAWGGVQPQHF. CDR3 DNA sequence: TGTGCCAGCAGTGAAGCGTGGGGGGGTGTTCAGCCCCAGCATTTT.

The chain has TRBV4-3 and TRBJ1-5, with D unclear. The V end lost 0 bases, the J end lost 2 bases, and 14 bases lay between the germline ends. CDR1 LGHNA and CDR2 YSLEER come from the germline V gene. This CDR3 comprises 17 residues. Here the CDR3 DNA reads TGCGCCAGCAGCCAAGATCAAATTCGGTTTCGCAATCAGCCCCAGCATTTT. This gives the protein CASSQDQIRFRNQPQHF.

This clone was seen only a few times. This chain connects TRBV10-1 to TRBJ1-1; D is unclear. CDR3 length: 13 residues. The V and J ends lost 4 bases and 1 base respectively, with 7 bases between them. Germline V CDR1 and CDR2: WNHNN, SYGVQD (reference sequence). The CDR3 is CASSVQSNTEAFF. The CDR3 coding sequence is TGCGCCAGCAGTGTACAGTCGAACACTGAAGCTTTCTTT.

DNA for the CDR3: TGTGCCAGCAGCTACAGGGGGCAAAATTCACCCCTCCACTTT. Its translation is CASSYRGQNSPLHF. The chain is built from TRBV9 and TRBJ1-6; 9 nucleotides agree with TRBD1. The CDR3 sequence is 14 residues long. Germline CDR1 reads SGDLS; CDR2 reads YYNGEE. After removal of 4 bases from V and 7 bases from J, the junction contained 3 bases not matched to a gene.

This clone was observed a handful of times. The chain is built from TRBV7-3 and TRBJ2-2; D is ambiguous. Looked up from germline, CDR1 is SGHTA and CDR2 is FQGTGA. This CDR3 contains 12 residues. V was shortened by 5 bases and J by 6 bases, with 7 bases between the two germline ends. The CDR3 here is CASSLNAGELFF. As DNA, the CDR3 is TGTGCCAGCAGCCTTAATGCCGGGGAGCTGTTTTTT.

J is TRBJ1-1 and V is TRBV6-5; no clear D. The CDR3 has 14 amino acids. Germline CDR1 MNHEY, CDR2 SVGAGI. Trimming took off 7 bases at V and 1 base at J, with 13 bases between the two ends. The CDR3 is CASTPRGENTEAFF. DNA for the CDR3: TGTGCCAGCACTCCCAGAGGCGAGAACACTGAAGCTTTCTTT.

In DNA form, the CDR3 reads TGTGCCAGCAGCCAGGGCGCTCAGGTGTCAGATACGCAGTATTTT. Protein sequence: CASSQGAQVSDTQYF. The gene calls are TRBV7-3 and TRBJ2-3, with D perhaps matching TRBD1 (5 bases). Trimming stripped 5 bases from V and 4 bases from J, with 16 bases between. The CDR3 sequence is 15 residues long. Germline V lookup: CDR1 SGHTA, CDR2 FQGTGA.

The CDR3: CASSPSGGAQETQYF. CDR3 sequence (DNA): TGTGCCAGCAGCCCTAGCGGGGGGGCCCAAGAGACCCAGTACTTC. V usage is TRBV5-6 and J usage is TRBJ2-5; 12 nucleotides agree with TRBD2. This CDR3 has 15 amino acids. Trimming cost V 4 bases and J 1 base; bases outside gene matches: 2. Germline V gene sequence: CDR1 SGHDT, CDR2 YYEEEE.

The genes are TRBV11-3 and TRBJ2-5; 9 positions match TRBD1. Trimming cost V 4 bases and J 4 bases; bases outside gene matches: 10. Germline CDR1 is SGHNT and CDR2 is YENEEA. This CDR3 has 16 residues. Here the CDR3 DNA reads TGTGCCAGCAGCTCGACGGGACAGGGCTACGGAGAGACCCAGTACTTC. This codes for CASSSTGQGYGETQYF.

Worth noting for this clone: A read error may produce the germline difference seen at one junction end. The chain's CDR3 is CACPLTKTNTGTQYF. CDR3 coding DNA: TGTGCCTGCCCCTTGACAAAGACAAACACAGGTACGCAGTATTTT. The chain joins TRBV30 to TRBJ2-3; a possible D gene is TRBD1 (5 bases). The length of the CDR3 is 15 residues. Germline CDR1 reads GTSNPN; CDR2 reads SVGIG (reference sequence).

The J gene is TRBJ2-5, the V gene TRBV7-9, with unresolved D. V lost 5 bases, J lost 1 base, and 11 bases lay in between. The CDR3 extends over 14 amino acids. Per germline, CDR1 SEHNR and CDR2 FQNEAQ (reference sequence). In DNA, the CDR3 is TGTGCCAGCAGCCTCCTGATAGCCCAAGAGACCCAGTACTTC. It codes for CASSLLIAQETQYF.

This clone was recorded a few times. V is TRBV11-2 and J is TRBJ2-2; D may be TRBD1 (5 bases). Looked up from germline, CDR1 is SGHAT and CDR2 is FQNNGV. This CDR3 region has 15 residues. V lost 5 bases and J 1 base, leaving 11 bases between the germline ends. DNA for the CDR3: TGTGCCAGCAGCCCTAGGGGCGTGAACACCGGGGAGCTGTTTTTT. The encoded protein is CASSPRGVNTGELFF.

This sequence joins TRBV7-2 and TRBJ1-4; D is possibly TRBD1 (6 bases). Germline V lookup: CDR1 SGHTA, CDR2 FQGNSA. The length of the CDR3 is 15 residues. Between the trimmed V and J ends, which lost 1 base and 5 bases, there was a span of 11 bases. The chain's CDR3 is CASSLVAGQNEKLFF. In nucleotides, the CDR3 is TGTGCCAGCAGCTTAGTTGCCGGACAGAATGAAAAACTGTTTTTT.

The chain has TRBV7-9 and TRBJ2-1; 10 bases map to TRBD2. CDR1 is SEHNR and CDR2 is FQNEAQ in the germline V gene (reference sequence). This CDR3 is 15 amino acids long. J was trimmed by 2 bases and V by 8 bases; bases with no gene match: 6. This CDR3 reads CASDGAGGAYNEQFF. The DNA of the CDR3 is TGTGCCAGCGATGGAGCGGGAGGGGCCTACAATGAGCAGTTCTTC. The entire variable domain, with the rest obtained from reference TRBV7-9 and TRBJ2-1, is as follows: DTGVSQNPRHKITKRGQNVTFRCDPISEHNRLYWYRQTLGQGPEFLTYFQNEAQLEKSRLLSDRFSAERPKGSFSTLEIQRTEQGDSAMYLCASDGAGGAYNEQFFGPGTRLTVL.

The chain combines TRBV5-5 with TRBJ1-1; 8 bases map to TRBD1. This CDR3 is 14 amino acids long. Germline CDR1 and CDR2: SGHKS and YYEKEE (reference sequence). J was trimmed by 6 bases and V by 4 bases; bases with no gene match: 8. The CDR3 nucleotides read TGTGCCAGCAGCCCCCTCGTACAGGGGGCTGAAGCTTTCTTT. It specifies CASSPLVQGAEAFF.

The chain carries TRBV30 and TRBJ1-1; the match to TRBD1 covers 7 bases. Germline lookup yields CDR1 GTSNPN and CDR2 SVGIG (reference sequence). Losses at the gene ends were 7 bases for V and 4 bases for J; bases not matched to a gene: 9. This CDR3 is built from 13 residues. As DNA, the CDR3 is TGTGCCTCATCTCAGGGGGGAAGCACTGAAGCTTTCTTT. The encoded protein is CASSQGGSTEAFF. The complete variable domain, with remaining parts taken from reference TRBV30 and TRBJ1-1, reads SQTIHQWPATLVQPVGSPLSLECTVEGTSNPNLYWYRQAAGRGLQLLFYSVGIGQISSEVPQNLSASRPQDRQFILSSKKLLLSDSGFYLCASSQGGSTEAFFGQGTRLTVV.

Here the CDR3 DNA reads TGTGCCAGCAGTTACAGCAAGCGGGGAGCCTACGAGCAGTACGTC. Encoded protein: CASSYSKRGAYEQYV. The rearrangement uses TRBV6-5 and TRBJ2-7; 7 positions match TRBD2. V dropped 2 bases and J dropped 2; count of bases not matched to a gene: 6. The CDR3 covers 15 residues. Germline loops: CDR1 MNHEY, CDR2 SVGAGI.

This clone has more than one count but fewer than ten. This sequence joins TRBV7-9 and TRBJ1-1; D call uncertain. The CDR3 contains 11 residues. The V and J ends lost 1 base and 8 bases respectively, with 5 bases between them. Germline V gene sequence: CDR1 SEHNR, CDR2 FQNEAQ (reference sequence). CDR3 nucleotides: TGTGCCAGCAGCTTAGGCGGGGAAGCTTTCTTT. Its translation is CASSLGGEAFF. Drawing the rest from reference TRBV7-9 and TRBJ1-1, the complete variable domain is DTGVSQNPRHKITKRGQNVTFRCDPISEHNRLYWYRQTLGQGPEFLTYFQNEAQLEKSRLLSDRFSAERPKGSFSTLEIQRTEQGDSAMYLCASSLGGEAFFGQGTRLTVV.

This chain links TRBV5-4 with TRBJ2-3; the match to TRBD2 covers 8 bases. The CDR3 covers 13 residues. The germline V gene encodes CDR1 SGHNT and CDR2 YYREEE (reference sequence). J lost 5 bases, V lost 5 bases, and 4 bases had no gene match. The CDR3 is CASSRLAGDTQYF. The CDR3 DNA reads TGTGCCAGCAGTAGGCTAGCGGGAGATACGCAGTATTTT.

In its sample, this clone was seen a few times. The chain carries TRBV6-1 and TRBJ1-5, with D tentatively TRBD1 (6 bases). Trimming took 5 bases from V and 3 from J, leaving 14 bases between them. The CDR3 loop spans 15 amino acids. Germline CDR1 reads MNHNS; CDR2 reads SASEGT. Here the CDR3 reads CASSPTGLYNQPQHF. The CDR3 coding sequence is TGTGCCAGCAGTCCAACAGGGCTCTACAATCAGCCCCAGCATTTT.

The J gene is TRBJ2-5, the V gene TRBV28, with D hard to call. CDR1 and CDR2 from the germline V gene are MDHEN and SYDVKM. V was pared by 2 bases and J by 2 bases, with 12 bases between. The CDR3 covers 15 residues. CDR3 nucleotide sequence: TGTGCCAGCAGTTTAACTCGGCCACTACAAGAGACCCAGTACTTC. It is translated as CASSLTRPLQETQYF.

The V gene is TRBV9, the J gene TRBJ1-4; D is possibly TRBD1 (6 bases). Trimming stripped 0 bases from V and 5 bases from J, with 11 bases between. The CDR3 loop spans 15 amino acids. Germline-derived CDR1 and CDR2 are SGDLS and YYNGEE. The CDR3: CASSVGGQPNEKLFF. The CDR3 nucleotides are TGTGCCAGCAGCGTAGGAGGACAGCCCAATGAAAAACTGTTTTTT.